This entry features one T cell receptor beta chain sequence. Its antigen is unidentified. The sample belongs to a study of shared clonotypes between healthy human individuals. The sorted-subset replicate PCRs were given roughly 200 ng DNA, which is 27,000 or so T cell genomes. The table came from immunoSEQ multiplex PCR; TCRdb's copy has only in-frame clones and leaves some out. The data show some 1,600,000 clones, 95% to 99% seen once. The CDR3 is 12 residues long. Trimming at V came to 10 bases and at J to 2 bases, leaving 4 bases not matched to a gene. Germline loops: CDR1 ENHRY, CDR2 SYGVKD. Overall study findings and caveats: Sampling was confined to blood; repertoires within tissues likely differ.

All the donors were Caucasian adults who lived in Nashville, Tennessee. It was into CD45RA+ naive and CD45RA-negative memory subsets that the CD4+ cells were split. This clonotype was sampled from a man aged 25-45 years in good health. The specimen was naive CD4+ T cells sorted from blood. Subset meaning: CD45RA+ positively selected. The V call is TRBV10-3, the J call TRBJ2-7; 8 bases fit TRBD1. The CDR3 bases are TGTGCCAGGGACAGGACTACCTACGAGCAGTACTTC. Its protein is CARDRTTYEQYF.